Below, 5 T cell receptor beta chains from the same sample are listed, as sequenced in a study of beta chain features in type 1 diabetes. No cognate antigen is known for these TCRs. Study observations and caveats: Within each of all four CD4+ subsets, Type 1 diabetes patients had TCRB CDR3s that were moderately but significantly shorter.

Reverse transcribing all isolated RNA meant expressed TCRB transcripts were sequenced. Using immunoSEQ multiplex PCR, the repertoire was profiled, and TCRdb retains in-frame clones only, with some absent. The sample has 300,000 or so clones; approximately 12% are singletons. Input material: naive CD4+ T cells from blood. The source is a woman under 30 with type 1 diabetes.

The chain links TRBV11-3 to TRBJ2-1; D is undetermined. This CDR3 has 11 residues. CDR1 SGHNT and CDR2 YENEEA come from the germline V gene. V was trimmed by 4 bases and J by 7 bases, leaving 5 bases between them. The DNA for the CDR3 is TGTGCCAGCAGCTATGCGAATGAGCAGTTCTTC. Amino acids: CASSYANEQFF.

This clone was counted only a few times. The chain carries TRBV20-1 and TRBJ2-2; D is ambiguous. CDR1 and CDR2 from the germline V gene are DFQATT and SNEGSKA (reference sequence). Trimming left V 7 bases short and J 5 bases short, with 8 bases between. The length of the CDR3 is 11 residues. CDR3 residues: CSVPLTGELFF. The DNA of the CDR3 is TGCAGTGTCCCCCTTACCGGGGAGCTGTTTTTT.

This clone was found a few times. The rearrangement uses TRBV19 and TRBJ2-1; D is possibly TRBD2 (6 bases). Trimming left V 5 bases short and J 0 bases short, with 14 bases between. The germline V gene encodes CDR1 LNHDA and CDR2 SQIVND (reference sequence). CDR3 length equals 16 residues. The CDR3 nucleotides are TGTGCCAGTAGTCCCGTCGGGAGTGTCTCCTACAATGAGCAGTTCTTC. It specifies CASSPVGSVSYNEQFF.

CDR3 amino acids: CASSLGGVSNQPQHF. The CDR3 coding sequence is TGTGCCAGCAGCCTGGGGGGGGTTAGCAATCAGCCCCAGCATTTT. The gene calls are TRBV11-2 and TRBJ1-5, with a weak D call TRBD1 (5 bases). This CDR3 contains 15 residues. The germline gives CDR1 SGHAT, CDR2 FQNNGV. The V end lost 5 bases, the J end lost 0 bases, and 11 bases lay between the germline ends.

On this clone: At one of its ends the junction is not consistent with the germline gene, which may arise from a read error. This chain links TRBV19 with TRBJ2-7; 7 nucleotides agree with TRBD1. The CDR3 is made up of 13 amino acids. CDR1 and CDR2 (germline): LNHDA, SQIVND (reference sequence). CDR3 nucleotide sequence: TGTGCCAGTAGTATAGGGGACAGTTGGTCCAAGGACTTC. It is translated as CASSIGDSWSKDF.